This TCR beta chain was captured by sequencing in a study of T cell repertoires in aging, cancer and after chemotherapy. Study background: The whole study produced a dataset of several million TCR reads. Study-level findings and limits: In each cancer cohort, median generation probability increased across chemotherapy, suggesting thymic output rebounded.

Amplification of TCR beta used genomic DNA extracted from peripheral blood. TRB rearrangements spanning V, D and J were amplified using mixed TRB-A/B primers. MiXCR, run by TCRdb on the multiplex PCR reads, gives a single entry per CDR3 protein. Here the sample spans around 10,000 distinct CDR3 sequences, around 40% being singletons. The CDR3 has 14 residues. Germline V gives CDR1 SGHAT, CDR2 FQDESV (reference sequence). Trimming removed 3 bases at V and 2 bases at J, with 10 bases between. The sample holds a few counts of this clonotype. As yet, its antigen is unknown. Sequencing was done on a sample of blood. The clonotype comes from a human donor in good health. This chain connects TRBV11-1 to TRBJ2-5, with unresolved D. The CDR3 nucleotides read TGTGCCAGCAGCTTGGGGTACGGGCAAGAGACCCAGTACTTC. It encodes CASSLGYGQETQYF.